This TCR beta chain was documented in a study of cytomegalovirus exposure and HLA in healthy donors (dated 2017 in TCRdb). Some background on the complete study: According to an earlier analysis of 450 to 650 of the donors, roughly 180 million T cells yielded over 100 million unique TCR beta sequences and 276 Gb of sequence data. Donor age, sex, ethnicity and CMV serostatus were compiled together with the repertoire data. An early release that covered 640 HLA-typed donors contained approximately 320 gigabases of sequencing data and about 84 million unique TCR sequences. In a later analysis, previously published TCR beta repertoires from 666 donors were re-analyzed and high-resolution HLA genotyping was added so that TCR occurrence patterns could be studied. The study was designed to test whether signatures of past pathogen exposure could be identified by cataloging public T cell receptors. All discovery cohort repertoires had been generated on a single sequencing platform. Across under 500 genotyped donors of the cohort, an average of approximately 240,000 unique TCR beta nucleotide sequences per donor were sequenced, and 15% to 20% of those sequences were non-productive. In the later analysis, no new phenotypic data were used to find candidate immune exposures; instead, reliance was placed on TCR beta sequences and their occurrence across donors. The number of donors typed differed by locus, with roughly 620-630 for A, B, C, DRB1 and DQB1, roughly 550 for DQA1, about 610 for DPA1, and under 490 for DPB1. To predict cytomegalovirus infection status, the study brought together high-throughput TCR immunosequencing, statistical association of individual TCRs with disease status, and machine learning. Among the roughly 400 genotyped donors, around 79% belonged to the genetic ancestry cluster associated with self-reported Caucasian donors. An earlier analysis of 500 to 750 of the donors applied high-throughput TCR beta sequencing to assess whether each TCR beta V gene segment acted as functional or pseudogenic. About five DR-DQ haplotypes were handled as single units for association and clustering, since linkage in the cohort was strong. Both class I and class II loci were covered by HLA typing, at four-digit resolution. In a later genetic analysis, genome-wide SNP genotypes for about three fifths of the roughly 670 donors were used, and that subset was treated as a discovery cohort. A separate validation cohort of 100 to 150 different subjects was used in addition to the approximately 700-subject first cohort. The study used immunosequencing to profile the T cell repertoires of 666 subjects and linked those repertoires to cytomegalovirus serostatus.

To prepare the library, the immunoSEQ multiplex PCR assay was applied. For the multiplex PCR, a mixture combining 60 forward primers for TCR Vbeta segments and 13 reverse primers for TCR Jbeta segments was used. The CDR3 region of rearranged TCR beta genes was amplified from genomic DNA with a multiplex PCR assay. Amplified TCR beta libraries were sequenced as 87-base-pair reads on the Illumina HiSeq System. On the study's bioinformatics: In a later analysis, around 80 million unique TCR beta chains were counted across the 500 to 850 repertoires, and roughly 10 million of these chains were shared by at least two donors. Raw reads were error-corrected and collapsed into unique sequences with a nearest-neighbor algorithm that merged closely related sequences to remove PCR and sequencing errors. CDR3 sequences were aligned to IMGT reference sequences to assign V, D and J gene segments. For a sequence to be retained, a match of at least six nucleotides to both a V gene segment and a J gene segment was required. Rearrangements were called productive when the CDR3 lacked stop codons and stayed in frame with V and J; all others were non-productive. Following IMGT convention, CDR3 was defined as the stretch from the second conserved V-encoded cysteine to the conserved J-encoded phenylalanine. Sequences without an unambiguous match to a single V gene segment were excluded from the earlier analysis of several hundred of the donors. An earlier analysis of fewer than 650 of the donors classified V segments as functional when productive rearrangements were above 56.7% and as segregating when the standard deviation between donors was above 5%. A statistical classification framework was developed to diagnose cytomegalovirus status using the catalog of TCR beta chain sequences. In a later analysis, TCR nucleotide sequences were compared against IMGT/GENE-DB human TR gene sequences so that V and J genes could be assigned. The TCRdist pipeline was used in a later analysis to assign CDR3 sequences and most-parsimonious VDJ recombination scenarios. In a later analysis, each TCR beta chain was defined by its CDR3 amino acid sequence together with its V-gene family, and reads lacking a unique V-gene family were excluded. To address suspected cross-contamination and a sequencing artifact, a later analysis removed approximately 600 highly shared, low-generation-probability nucleotide sequences. In a later analysis, a clonal expansion index was calculated for each public chain from normalized within-repertoire ranks of inferred template counts. In a later analysis, generation probabilities were computed with a VDJ recombination model fitted to out-of-frame rearrangements, and the resulting probabilities were checked against IGoR. Hypergeometric tests were used in a later analysis to score TCR-TCR, TCR-HLA and TCR-CMV co-occurrence, with a repertoire-size bias correction applied to the TCR pairs. To estimate false discovery rates, a later analysis permuted the HLA or CMV assignments 20 times. In a later analysis, co-occurring TCRs were grouped with DBSCAN, and TCRdist sequence similarity was added when clustering was performed within HLA-allele-positive subsets. For co-occurrence clustering, repertoires with fewer than 30,000 or more than 120,000 public chains were excluded, along with roughly 5 repertoires with anomalous nucleotide sharing. TCRdb mirrors the immuneACCESS table, restricted to in-frame sequences. Some clones are absent from its copies; in checked studies, under half trace to an unresolved V gene, and the reason for the others is unknown. V and J calls plus clone size are reproduced from that table; the DNA served to infer D and trimming. The sample table records around 120,000 clones; 60% to 85% of these occur just once. The ten largest clones add up to 2.7% of the sample.

Relative to germline, V is 8 bases shorter and J is 3 bases shorter, with 7 bases between their ends. CDR1 and CDR2, per the germline V gene (reference sequence), are LNHDA and SQIVND. The CDR3 measures 12 amino acids from cysteine to phenylalanine. Of the read, only the CDR3 DNA is kept; its 36 bases are in frame from base 1. What the study reported, not specific to this receptor: In this cohort, only TCR beta chains were sequenced, and detectable features were limited by the absence of alpha or paired-chain data. In a later analysis, HLA-associated TCR beta chains were found to be more clonally expanded and to have lower generation probabilities than equally common non-associated chains. According to the authors, the approach could potentially be generalized to other disease states and immunological phenotypes. In a later analysis, most CMV-associated TCR beta chains were found to appear HLA-restricted, with HLA associations seemingly driven largely by CMV exposure. Roughly uniform sequencing depth across donors was assumed in presence/absence analyses, although this assumption may not hold. Correlated functional status among segregating V segments might be attributable to linkage disequilibrium, but an unknown experimental factor could not be ruled out. In a later analysis, some 17,000 TCR beta sequences were associated with specific HLA alleles at a false discovery rate of 0.05. A later analysis reported that several top co-occurrence clusters appeared linked to parvovirus B19, influenza, CMV and Epstein-Barr virus. Broadly in line with IMGT annotations, most TCR beta V segments showed up in productive rearrangements about 87% or about 30% of the time in an earlier analysis of some 590 of the donors. The only immune exposure information available for the cohort was CMV serostatus. Compared with the roughly 670-donor mean, donors in an Asian-associated ancestry cluster had fewer N-insertions in productive TCRs, according to a later genetic analysis. HLA typing was unavailable for some donors at each locus, so association tests used only the typed subset. Assigning TCR associations to individual alleles was difficult when HLA alleles, especially DR and DQ, strongly co-occurred. The 87-base-pair reads could not distinguish some IMGT-functional V segments, including TRBV6-2 and TRBV6-3, so those segments were excluded. In vitro tests confirmed that a few of the cytomegalovirus-associated TCR beta chains recognize cytomegalovirus antigens. Most TCR sequences were observed very rarely across donors, whereas some public TCRs were present in many individuals. A group of highly shared sequence variants was considered likely to be a technical artifact of the sequencing pipeline. The study listed over 150 TCR beta chains as associated with cytomegalovirus. A further reported finding was that TCR beta sequences accurately predicted the HLA-A and HLA-B alleles for most subjects in the first cohort. The classifier was reported to diagnose cytomegalovirus status with high specificity and sensitivity in both the original cohort and the validation cohort. Because counts were too low, 15 to 20 rarely observed V segments, including chromosome 9 orphons, were excluded from the earlier analysis of 587 of the donors. In a later genetic analysis, a missense DCLRE1C variant was associated with V-gene and J-gene trimming of TCR beta chains, and the association was replicated in an independent cohort. In a later analysis, the rate of TCR association differed among HLA loci, with DRB1 alleles having the most associated TCRs and HLA-C alleles having the fewest.

Points on this clone: No antigen is known for it. No clone much larger than this one lies a single base away; base qualities are absent.

The cohort consisted of approximately 690 healthy bone marrow donors. At the time of sampling, every cohort member was nominally healthy, though immune exposures that went unrecorded were likely present. The donor tested CMV seropositive, placing the donor among the 290 or so seropositive members of the cohort. Every donor gave a peripheral blood sample, and the peripheral blood mononuclear cells from that sample were used for TCR beta sequencing. The Qiagen DNeasy Blood Extraction Kit was used to extract genomic DNA from the blood cell samples. The receptor's source is a woman between 40 and 50 years old in good health and CMV-seropositive. The chain is assembled from TRBV19 and TRBJ2-2, with a tentative D gene TRBD2 over 5 matching bases. The sample consisted of PBMCs. The CDR3: CASVAYTGELFF. The DNA sequence reads TGTGCCAGTGTAGCGTACACCGGGGAGCTGTTTTTT.